This TCR beta chain was recorded in a study of T-cell memory formation after mild COVID-19. Study in general: TCR clusters were mostly confined to one donor each.

To note about this clonotype: Its cognate antigen is unknown.

Findings and limits, study-wide: Contracting CD4+ clones were located mainly in CM and EM, and CD8+ clones in EMRA. In pre-infection memory, a portion of responding clones appeared, which suggested that cross-reactive memory joined.

V lost 6 bases to trimming and J lost 15 bases, with 21 bases between them. The CDR3 runs to 13 residues. The germline gives CDR1 MNHEY, CDR2 SVGEGT. TCR alpha and TCR beta cDNA libraries carrying sample barcodes and UMIs were produced by 5'RACE using constant-segment primers. A single record per CDR3 protein comes from TCRdb applying MiXCR to the 5' RACE reads. The table lists 470,000 or so distinct CDR3 sequences, around 27% of them singletons. This chain joins TRBV6-2 or TRBV6-3 and TRBJ2-1; D tentatively fits TRBD1 or TRBD2 (5 bases each). The specimen sequenced was PBMCs or a T cell subset sorted from them (not recorded which). The receptor was derived from an adult woman who had mild COVID-19 (a few samples of this study predate the infection). Cell type and time point are not known. The CDR3 spells CASRTPGPPTPFF. The CDR3 nucleotides read TGTGCCAGCAGAACACCGGGACCCCCCACTCCGTTCTTC.